Listed below are T cell receptor beta chains from one sample, sequenced in a study of T-cell reconstitution after alpha-beta-depleted transplantation in children. Each CDR3 protein gets one entry after TCRdb re-called the PCR reads with MiXCR. The profile shows approximately 89,000 distinct CDR3 sequences, 15% to 19% of them singletons. The sequencing here drew on PBMCs, mostly from graft donor cells, taken 180 days after TCRalphabeta/CD19-depleted stem cell transplant. The receptors were gathered from a male patient between 2 and 15 years old who had a stem cell transplant for acute lymphoblastic leukemia, so the T cells may come from the graft donor. Each CDR3 is given without its conserved first and last residue.

V gene,CDR3 length,CDR3 protein
TRBV5-6,10,ASSWGGLEQY
TRBV20-1,12,SAIRLPSTDTQY
TRBV20-1,13,SARDQRATNEKLF
TRBV11-2,14,ASSLVKGGGNNEQF
TRBV7-2,13,ASSLDTAGLETQY
TRBV15,13,ATSDGTASGNTIY
TRBV20-1,12,SARQGASNQPQH
TRBV21-1,13,ASSKSGGEADTQY
TRBV3-1,16,ASSQAIPLAGGRNEQF
TRBV29-1,9,SVEGKGGYT
TRBV20-1,13,SAGWPGHFYNEQF
TRBV12-3/TRBV12-4,10,ASSFMRTEAF
TRBV20-1,12,SAISGGAVGELF
TRBV4-1,13,ASSQPTKGPYGYT
TRBV20-1,13,SAGTGSGVGDTQY
TRBV2,10,ASSVNREEQY
TRBV19,13,ASSPLSGANTEAF
TRBV4-3,14,ASSQGLQGGVYEQY
TRBV12-3/TRBV12-4,13,ASSFPGQGTDTQY
TRBV7-2,10,ASSSFTYEQY
TRBV5-8,15,ASSLGLWQGFNSPLH
TRBV24-1,12,ATSVRGPGTEAF
TRBV7-7,13,ASSLTPGDDGELF
TRBV5-1,12,ARRLGRNTGELY
TRBV5-1,11,ASSLSEVETQY
TRBV7-2,13,ASSLRRDRGDTIY
TRBV20-1,10,SASLSTDTQY
TRBV18,13,ASSSRQRYSGELF
TRBV10-3,9,AISPSYEQY
TRBV4-3,13,ASGVGHGASYEQY
TRBV3-1,14,ASSHPKASGSYEQY
TRBV7-2,14,ASSRRRLSGANVLT
TRBV7-6,10,ASSRAGGIQY
TRBV14,17,ASSHRNRGRFSGANVLT
TRBV5-5,12,ASSWGDSQETQY
TRBV7-9,15,ASSSGLAGVSSYEQY
TRBV5-8,11,ASSYRGAGGKY
TRBV29-1,12,SVEGQGVGETQY
TRBV15,17,ATSRGIAGGPSSYNEQF
TRBV6-1,13,ASRAQGALDQPQH
TRBV13,14,ASSHQVARSQETQY
TRBV7-9,15,ASSLAARGSSTDTQY
TRBV20-1,13,SAVTGSVGNQPQH
TRBV2,16,ASSEYGGQRYISYEQY
TRBV9,12,ASSPGPANYGYT
TRBV3-1,12,ATRGTANTGELF
TRBV7-8,12,ASSLGDSGNTIY